Below are 20 T cell receptor beta chains sequenced from a single sample in a study of T cell responses to AZD1222 COVID-19 vaccine. Measured with immunoSEQ multiplex PCR; TCRdb has only the in-frame clones, and not every one. The table includes 150,000 to 250,000 clones, 93% detected once. Sequencing was performed on peripheral blood, taken 28 days after the second AZD1222 dose. The receptors derive from an adult who received the AZD1222 COVID-19 vaccine.

Points on this clone: The sample carries other DNA sequences with the same CDR3. This chain connects TRBV6-5 to TRBJ2-7, with unresolved D. The CDR3 has 13 residues. Trimming removed 0 bases at V and 1 base at J, with 4 bases between. Germline V lookup: CDR1 MNHEY, CDR2 SVGAGI. The CDR3 nucleotides read TGTGCCAGCAGTTACTCAGGGTCCTACGAGCAGTACTTC. Its translation is CASSYSGSYEQYF.

This chain connects TRBV27 to TRBJ2-1; TRBD2 aligns across 7 bases. The CDR3 is made up of 17 amino acids. The germline gives CDR1 MNHEY, CDR2 SMNVEV (reference sequence). J lost 11 bases, V lost 4 bases, and 20 bases had no gene match. The CDR3 coding sequence is TGTGCCAGCAGTTCCCTACCGCCGGGACTATCGGGGATGCAGCAGTTCTTC. Residues: CASSSLPPGLSGMQQFF.

Here the CDR3 DNA reads TGTGCCAGCAGTCTTGGACAGGGGGTACAGCCCCAGCATTTT. Protein sequence: CASSLGQGVQPQHF. The V call is TRBV28, the J call TRBJ1-5, with 10 nucleotides matching TRBD1. The ends lost 5 bases at V and 7 bases at J; junction bases unmatched: 5. Germline V lookup: CDR1 MDHEN, CDR2 SYDVKM. This CDR3 is built from 14 residues. Variable domain in full (rest from reference TRBV28 and TRBJ1-5): DVKVTQSSRYLVKRTGEKVFLECVQDMDHENMFWYRQDPGLGLRLIYFSYDVKMKEKGDIPEGYSVSREKKERFSLILESASTNQTSMYLCASSLGQGVQPQHFGDGTRLSIL.

The J gene is TRBJ2-7, the V gene TRBV3-1 (or the pseudogene TRBV3-2); unclear D gene. V was trimmed by 1 base and J by 10 bases, leaving 14 bases between them. The CDR3 length is 13 residues. Germline-derived CDR1 and CDR2 are LGHDT and YNNKEL (reference sequence). This CDR3 is CASSQAKSRDQYF. The CDR3 DNA follows: TGTGCCAGCAGCCAAGCCAAGTCCCGCGATCAGTACTTC.

A single count supports this clone. The CDR3 loop is CASSSTGTTNEKLFF. CDR3 in DNA: TGTGCCAGCAGCTCGACCGGGACAACTAATGAAAAACTGTTTTTT. The V call is TRBV9, the J call TRBJ1-4; D remains unclear. V lost 4 bases and J lost 0, with 10 bases in between. CDR1 is SGDLS and CDR2 is YYNGEE in the germline V gene. The CDR3 spans 15 residues. The whole variable domain, remainder taken from reference TRBV9 and TRBJ1-4, is DSGVTQTPKHLITATGQRVTLRCSPRSGDLSVYWYQQSLDQGLQFLIQYYNGEERAKGNILERFSAQQFPDLHSELNLSSLELGDSALYFCASSSTGTTNEKLFFGSGTQLSVL.

The V call is TRBV5-1, the J call TRBJ1-1; D is undetermined. The CDR3 loop spans 15 amino acids. The V gene lost 4 bases and the J gene lost 1 base, with 14 bases spanning the gap. Germline V lookup: CDR1 SGHRS, CDR2 YFSETQ. In DNA, the CDR3 is TGCGCCAGCAGCATAGGACGGATAGCGAACACTGAAGCTTTCTTT. Translation: CASSIGRIANTEAFF.

This chain joins TRBV6-6 and TRBJ1-6; D gene ambiguous. Trimming took 6 bases from V and 5 from J, leaving 11 bases between them. CDR3 length equals 14 residues. Germline assignment: CDR1 MNHNY and CDR2 SVGAGI (reference sequence). The CDR3 DNA reads TGTGCCAGCAGCCGGACGGAAGATAATTCACCCCTCCACTTT. It codes for CASSRTEDNSPLHF.

Written as DNA, the CDR3 is TGTGCCAGCACCTCAGGACTAGGCAGGTCCTACGAGCAGTACTTC. Translation: CASTSGLGRSYEQYF. The chain carries TRBV7-9 and TRBJ2-7, with 7 positions matching TRBD2. This CDR3 is 15 amino acids long. The ends lost 7 bases at V and 1 base at J; junction bases unmatched: 10. Germline CDR1 SEHNR, CDR2 FQNEAQ (reference sequence). The variable domain in full, with the rest retrieved from reference TRBV7-9 and TRBJ2-7, is DTGVSQNPRHKITKRGQNVTFRCDPISEHNRLYWYRQTLGQGPEFLTYFQNEAQLEKSRLLSDRFSAERPKGSFSTLEIQRTEQGDSAMYLCASTSGLGRSYEQYFGPGTRLTVT.

The CDR3 loop reads CASRPTDNSNQPQHF. The CDR3 DNA reads TGTGCCAGCAGGCCGACGGATAACAGCAATCAGCCCCAGCATTTT. The rearrangement joins TRBV6-4 to TRBJ1-5, with D hard to call. With 6 bases removed from V and 1 base from J, the gap between germline ends came to 13 bases. CDR1 and CDR2 from the germline V gene are MRHNA and SNTAGT. The CDR3 is 15 residues long.

The chain has TRBV4-1 and TRBJ2-7; TRBD2 matches 7 bases. Unmatched junction bases numbered 5, after V lost 1 base and J lost 2 bases. The CDR3 spans 15 residues. The germline V gene has CDR1 MGHRA and CDR2 YSYEKL. The CDR3 DNA sequence: TGCGCCAGCAGCCAAGGGGTTAGCGGGCCCTACGAGCAGTACTTC. It translates to CASSQGVSGPYEQYF.

This clone was observed once. The rearrangement links TRBV6-6 to TRBJ2-1, with a possible D match to TRBD2 (6 bases). Trimming took 5 bases from V and 10 from J, leaving 12 bases between them. Germline V gives CDR1 MNHNY, CDR2 SVGAGI (reference sequence). The CDR3 sequence is 12 residues long. CDR3 sequence: CASSPPGLEQFF. As DNA, the CDR3 is TGTGCCAGCAGTCCGCCGGGACTCGAGCAGTTCTTC.

In its sample, this clone was seen once. Here the CDR3 reads CASSFRDIRSGYTF. DNA of the CDR3: TGTGCCAGCAGCTTCCGGGACATAAGAAGCGGCTACACCTTC. This rearrangement joins TRBV7-2 to TRBJ1-2, with a possible D match to TRBD1 (6 bases). V lost 3 bases to trimming and J lost 8 bases, with 16 bases between them. Germline V gives CDR1 SGHTA, CDR2 FQGNSA. This CDR3 is 14 amino acids long.

This CDR3 is CATRGWGNDQPQHF. The CDR3 coding sequence is TGTGCCACCAGGGGTTGGGGGAATGATCAGCCCCAGCATTTT. This chain connects TRBV15 to TRBJ1-5; possible D gene TRBD1, 5 bases. Germline loops: CDR1 LNHNV, CDR2 YYDKDF (reference sequence). Trimming removed 6 bases from V and 5 bases from J, with 14 bases in between. The CDR3 covers 14 residues.

The chain is built from TRBV6-2 or TRBV6-3 and TRBJ2-3; D is uncertain. Germline V gene lookup returns CDR1 MNHEY and CDR2 SVGEGT. The CDR3 contains 14 residues. V was trimmed by 1 base and J by 2 bases, leaving 7 bases between them. The CDR3 here is CASSYLVSTDTQYF. The CDR3 bases are TGTGCCAGCAGTTACTTGGTTTCCACAGATACGCAGTATTTT.

The rearrangement uses TRBV6-2 or TRBV6-3 and TRBJ1-5; 8 nucleotides line up with TRBD1. CDR1 is MNHEY, CDR2 SVGEGT, per germline. This CDR3 has 15 residues. V lost 4 bases, J lost 4 bases, and 6 bases stayed unmatched. This chain's CDR3 is CASSSYNRGNQPQHF. The CDR3 DNA sequence: TGTGCCAGCAGTTCCTATAACAGGGGGAATCAGCCCCAGCATTTT.

This chain joins TRBV19 and TRBJ1-4; tentatively, D is TRBD1 (6 bases). V dropped 4 bases and J dropped 7 bases, with 19 bases sitting between them. CDR1 is LNHDA and CDR2 is SQIVND in the germline V gene (reference sequence). This CDR3 is built from 16 residues. CDR3 sequence (DNA): TGTGCCAGTAGTACCCCCGGGGGGGCTCCGGGTGAAAAACTGTTTTTT. This gives the protein CASSTPGGAPGEKLFF.

The chain carries TRBV5-4 and TRBJ1-1, with D unresolved. The V and J ends lost 2 bases and 7 bases respectively, with 12 bases between them. This CDR3 spans 13 amino acids. Germline V gene data show CDR1 as SGHNT and CDR2 as YYREEE (reference sequence). The CDR3 region has the DNA TGTGCCAGCAGCTTTGGAAGTCTGGGTGAAGCTTTCTTT. This encodes CASSFGSLGEAFF.

The chain links TRBV19 to TRBJ1-3; no definite D call. CDR1 is LNHDA, CDR2 SQIVND, per germline (reference sequence). The V end lost 6 bases, the J end lost 0 bases, and 12 bases lay between the germline ends. This CDR3 is built from 15 residues. The CDR3 DNA sequence: TGTGCCAGTAGGCGGACTGCAAGCTCTGGAAACACCATATATTTT. It codes for CASRRTASSGNTIYF.

Only a few counts were recorded for this clone. This chain links TRBV2 with TRBJ1-4, with D possibly being TRBD1 (6 bases). The length of the CDR3 is 15 residues. The germline V gene encodes CDR1 SNHLY and CDR2 FYNNEI. Trimming left V 8 bases short and J 1 base short, with 14 bases between. The CDR3 region is CASHNRALTNEKLFF. CDR3 bases: TGTGCCAGCCACAACAGGGCTTTAACTAATGAAAAACTGTTTTTT.

The CDR3 DNA reads as TGCGCCAGCAGCTTGGAAGCGGACGGGCGTGAAAAACTGTTTTTT. The encoded protein is CASSLEADGREKLFF. The J gene is TRBJ1-4, the V gene TRBV5-1; D not resolved. The CDR3 length is 15 residues. CDR1 is SGHRS and CDR2 is YFSETQ in the germline V gene. V was trimmed by 0 bases and J by 7 bases, leaving 13 bases between them.